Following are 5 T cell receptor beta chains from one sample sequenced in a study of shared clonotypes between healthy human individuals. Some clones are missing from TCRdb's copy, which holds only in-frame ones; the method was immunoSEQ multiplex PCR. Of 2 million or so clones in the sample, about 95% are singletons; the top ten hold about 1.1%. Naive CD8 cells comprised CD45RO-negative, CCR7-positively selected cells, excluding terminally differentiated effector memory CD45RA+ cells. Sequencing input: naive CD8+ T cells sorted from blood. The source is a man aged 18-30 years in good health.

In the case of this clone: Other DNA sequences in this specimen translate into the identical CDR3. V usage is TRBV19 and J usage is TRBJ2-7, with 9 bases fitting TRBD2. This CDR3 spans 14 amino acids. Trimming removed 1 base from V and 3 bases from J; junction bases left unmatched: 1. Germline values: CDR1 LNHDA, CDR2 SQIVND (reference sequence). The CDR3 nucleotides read TGTGCCAGTAGTATAGGACTAGCGGACTACGAGCAGTACTTC. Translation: CASSIGLADYEQYF.

The CDR3 coding sequence is TGTGCCAGCAGCGTCGGGGGGGGGAAAGGGTTCGGCTACACCTTC. Its translation: CASSVGGGKGFGYTF. The V and J genes are TRBV9 and TRBJ1-2, with TRBD1 as a possible D gene (5 bases). The V and J ends lost 2 bases and 8 bases respectively, with 19 bases between them. This CDR3 contains 15 residues. Germline CDR1 and CDR2: SGDLS and YYNGEE.

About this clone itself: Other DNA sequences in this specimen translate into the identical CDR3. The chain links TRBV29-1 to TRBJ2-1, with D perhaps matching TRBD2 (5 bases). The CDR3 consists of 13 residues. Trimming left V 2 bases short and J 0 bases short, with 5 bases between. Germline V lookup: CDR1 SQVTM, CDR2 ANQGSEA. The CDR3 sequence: CSVERDSYNEQFF. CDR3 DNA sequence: TGCAGCGTTGAACGGGACTCCTACAATGAGCAGTTCTTC.

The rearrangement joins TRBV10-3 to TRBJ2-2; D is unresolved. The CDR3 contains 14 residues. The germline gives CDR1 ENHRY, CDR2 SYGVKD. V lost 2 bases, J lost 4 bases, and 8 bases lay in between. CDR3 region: CAISEGGPTGELFF. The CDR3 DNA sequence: TGTGCCATCAGTGAGGGCGGACCCACCGGGGAGCTGTTTTTT.

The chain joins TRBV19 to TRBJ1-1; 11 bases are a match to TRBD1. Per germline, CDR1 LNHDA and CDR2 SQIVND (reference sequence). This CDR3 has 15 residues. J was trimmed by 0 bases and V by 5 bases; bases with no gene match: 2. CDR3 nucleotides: TGTGCCAGTAGTTGGACAGGGGGCATGAACACTGAAGCTTTCTTT. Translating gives CASSWTGGMNTEAFF.